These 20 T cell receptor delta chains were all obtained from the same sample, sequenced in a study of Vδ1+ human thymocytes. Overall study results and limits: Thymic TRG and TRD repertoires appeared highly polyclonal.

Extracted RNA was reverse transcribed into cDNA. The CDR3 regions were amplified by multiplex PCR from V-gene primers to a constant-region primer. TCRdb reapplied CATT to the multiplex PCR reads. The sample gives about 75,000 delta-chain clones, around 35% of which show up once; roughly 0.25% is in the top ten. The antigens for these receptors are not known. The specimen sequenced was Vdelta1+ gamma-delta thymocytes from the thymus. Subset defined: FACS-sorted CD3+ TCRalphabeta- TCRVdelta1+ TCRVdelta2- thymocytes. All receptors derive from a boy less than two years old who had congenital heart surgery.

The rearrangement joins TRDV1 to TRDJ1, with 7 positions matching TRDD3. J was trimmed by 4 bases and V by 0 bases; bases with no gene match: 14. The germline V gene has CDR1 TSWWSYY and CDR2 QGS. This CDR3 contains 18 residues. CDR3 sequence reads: CALGELDPMGEPLDKLIF. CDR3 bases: TGTGCTCTTGGGGAACTCGACCCAATGGGGGAGCCCCTCGATAAACTCATCTTT.

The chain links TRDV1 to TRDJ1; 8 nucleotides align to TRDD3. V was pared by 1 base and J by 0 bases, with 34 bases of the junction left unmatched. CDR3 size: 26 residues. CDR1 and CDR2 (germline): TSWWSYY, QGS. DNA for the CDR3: TGTGCTCTTGGGGAACCAGGAGTTAGGATCCTACGAGGATACTGGGGGCCACAACCGTACACCGATAAACTCATCTTT. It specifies CALGEPGVRILRGYWGPQPYTDKLIF.

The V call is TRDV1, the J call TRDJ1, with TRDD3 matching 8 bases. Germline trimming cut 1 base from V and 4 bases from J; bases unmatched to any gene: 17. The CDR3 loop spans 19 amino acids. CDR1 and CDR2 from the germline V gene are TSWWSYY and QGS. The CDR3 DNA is TGTGCTCTTGGGGAACCTCCCGGCCTGGGGGAGGGTCCGTACGATAAACTCATCTTT. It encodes CALGEPPGLGEGPYDKLIF.

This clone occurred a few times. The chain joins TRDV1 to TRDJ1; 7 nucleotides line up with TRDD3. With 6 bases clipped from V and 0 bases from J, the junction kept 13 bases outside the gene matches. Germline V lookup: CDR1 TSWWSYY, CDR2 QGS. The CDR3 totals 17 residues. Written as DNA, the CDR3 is TGTGCTCTTGGAGGGGGGCTTGGGGGACTTTACACCGATAAACTCATCTTT. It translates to CALGGGLGGLYTDKLIF.

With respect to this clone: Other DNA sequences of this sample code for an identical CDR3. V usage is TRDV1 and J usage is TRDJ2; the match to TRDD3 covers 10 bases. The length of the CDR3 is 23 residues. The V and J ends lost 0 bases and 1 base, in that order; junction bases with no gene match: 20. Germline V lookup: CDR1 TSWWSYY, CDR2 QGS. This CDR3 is CALGELAEFLRGGGYDLTAQLFF. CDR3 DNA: TGTGCTCTTGGGGAACTCGCAGAGTTCCTACGGGGGGGGGGATACGATTTGACAGCACAACTCTTCTTT.

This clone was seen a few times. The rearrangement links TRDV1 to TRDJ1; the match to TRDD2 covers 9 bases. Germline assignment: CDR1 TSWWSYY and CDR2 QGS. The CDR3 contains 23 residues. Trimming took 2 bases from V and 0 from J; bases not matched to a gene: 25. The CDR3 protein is CALGESQSLPTVLGATNTDKLIF. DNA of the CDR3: TGTGCTCTTGGGGAATCACAGAGCCTTCCTACCGTTCTGGGGGCAACCAACACCGATAAACTCATCTTT.

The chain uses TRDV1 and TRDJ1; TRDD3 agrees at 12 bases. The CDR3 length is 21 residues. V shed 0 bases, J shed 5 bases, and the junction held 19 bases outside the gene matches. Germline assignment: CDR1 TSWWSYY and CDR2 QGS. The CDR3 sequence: CALGELPPTFLYWGIQDKLIF. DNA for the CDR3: TGTGCTCTTGGGGAACTTCCTCCTACGTTCCTCTACTGGGGGATACAGGATAAACTCATCTTT.

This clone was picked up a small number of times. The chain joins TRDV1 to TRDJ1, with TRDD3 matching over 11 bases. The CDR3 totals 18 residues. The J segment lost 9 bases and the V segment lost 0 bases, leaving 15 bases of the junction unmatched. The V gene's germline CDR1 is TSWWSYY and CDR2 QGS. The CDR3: CALGELGDSVLGDNELIF. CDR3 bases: TGTGCTCTTGGGGAACTTGGGGATTCCGTACTGGGGGATAACGAACTCATCTTT.

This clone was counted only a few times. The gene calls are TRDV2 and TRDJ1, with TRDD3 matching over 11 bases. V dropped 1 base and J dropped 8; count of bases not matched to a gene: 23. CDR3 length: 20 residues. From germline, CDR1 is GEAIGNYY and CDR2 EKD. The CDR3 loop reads CACDTYSRYWGIGLTGKLIF. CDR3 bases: TGTGCCTGTGACACATATAGCCGGTACTGGGGGATAGGACTTACTGGGAAACTCATCTTT.

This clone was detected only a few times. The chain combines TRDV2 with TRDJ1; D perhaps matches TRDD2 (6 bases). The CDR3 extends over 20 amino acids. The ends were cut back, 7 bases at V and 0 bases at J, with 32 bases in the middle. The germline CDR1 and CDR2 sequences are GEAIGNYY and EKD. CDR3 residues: CAWIRGLPRHETLYTDKLIF. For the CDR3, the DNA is TGTGCCTGGATCCGAGGCCTTCCGCGGCACGAAACCTTGTACACCGATAAACTCATCTTT.

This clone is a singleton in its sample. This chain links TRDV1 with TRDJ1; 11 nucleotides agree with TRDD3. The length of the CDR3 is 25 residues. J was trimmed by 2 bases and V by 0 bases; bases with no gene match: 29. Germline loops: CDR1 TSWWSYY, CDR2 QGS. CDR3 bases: TGTGCTCTTGGGGAACTACGTTACGGTCGGCCCCCTACCAACTGGGGGATAAGGAGGACCGATAAACTCATCTTT. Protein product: CALGELRYGRPPTNWGIRRTDKLIF.

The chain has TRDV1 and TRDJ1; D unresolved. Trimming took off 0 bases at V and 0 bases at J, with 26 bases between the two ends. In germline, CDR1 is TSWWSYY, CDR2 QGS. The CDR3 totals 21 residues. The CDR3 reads CALGELSFPTRSYWDTDKLIF. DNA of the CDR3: TGTGCTCTTGGGGAACTATCGTTTCCCACCCGATCGTATTGGGACACCGATAAACTCATCTTT.

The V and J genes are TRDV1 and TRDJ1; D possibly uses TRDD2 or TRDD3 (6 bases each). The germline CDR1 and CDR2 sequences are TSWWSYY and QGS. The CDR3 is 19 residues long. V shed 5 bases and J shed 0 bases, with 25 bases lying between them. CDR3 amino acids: CALGFHPTGHLLDTDKLIF. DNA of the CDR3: TGTGCTCTTGGGTTCCATCCTACTGGGCACTTATTGGACACCGATAAACTCATCTTT.

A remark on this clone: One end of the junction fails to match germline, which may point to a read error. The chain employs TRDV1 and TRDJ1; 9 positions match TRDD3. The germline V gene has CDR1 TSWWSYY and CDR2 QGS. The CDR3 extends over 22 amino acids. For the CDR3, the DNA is TGTGCTCTTGGGGCCCCCGGGCCATCAAGAGGGGGATACTTACACGACACCGATAAACCCATCTTT. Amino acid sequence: CALGAPGPSRGGYLHDTDKPIF.

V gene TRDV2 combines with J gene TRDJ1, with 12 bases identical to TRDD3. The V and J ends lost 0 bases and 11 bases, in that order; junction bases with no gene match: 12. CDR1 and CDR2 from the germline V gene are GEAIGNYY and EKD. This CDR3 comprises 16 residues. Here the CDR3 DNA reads TGTGCCTGTGACACCGGGGATTTACTGGGGGATACAGGGCTCATCTTT. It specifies CACDTGDLLGDTGLIF.

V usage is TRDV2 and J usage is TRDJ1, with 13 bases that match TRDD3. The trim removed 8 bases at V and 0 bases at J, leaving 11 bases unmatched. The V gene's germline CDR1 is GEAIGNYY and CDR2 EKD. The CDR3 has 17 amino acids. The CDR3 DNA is TGTGCCTACTACTGGGGGATACGCAGGGTATACACCGATAAACTCATCTTT. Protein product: CAYYWGIRRVYTDKLIF.

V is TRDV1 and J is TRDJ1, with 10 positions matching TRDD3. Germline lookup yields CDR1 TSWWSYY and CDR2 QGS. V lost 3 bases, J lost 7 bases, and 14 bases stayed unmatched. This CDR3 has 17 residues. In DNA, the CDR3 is TGTGCTCTTGGGGAGACCAAGATGGGGGATACACGGAGTAAACTCATCTTT. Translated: CALGETKMGDTRSKLIF.

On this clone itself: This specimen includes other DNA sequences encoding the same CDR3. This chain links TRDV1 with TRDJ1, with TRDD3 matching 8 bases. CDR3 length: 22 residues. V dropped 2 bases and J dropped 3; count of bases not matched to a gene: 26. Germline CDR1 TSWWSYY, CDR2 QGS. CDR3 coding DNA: TGTGCTCTTGGGGAATCCCCTTCCGCCGTACTGGGGGCCCTGTGGTTGGCCGATAAACTCATCTTT. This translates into CALGESPSAVLGALWLADKLIF.

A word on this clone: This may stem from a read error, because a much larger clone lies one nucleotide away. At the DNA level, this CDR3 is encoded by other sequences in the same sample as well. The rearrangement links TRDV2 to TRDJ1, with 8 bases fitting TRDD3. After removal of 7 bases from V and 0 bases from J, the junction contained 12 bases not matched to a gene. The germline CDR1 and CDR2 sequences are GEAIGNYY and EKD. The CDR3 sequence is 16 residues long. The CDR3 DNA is TGTGCCTGCCTATGTACTGGGGGTTGCTACACCGATAAACTCATCTTT. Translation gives CACLCTGGCYTDKLIF.

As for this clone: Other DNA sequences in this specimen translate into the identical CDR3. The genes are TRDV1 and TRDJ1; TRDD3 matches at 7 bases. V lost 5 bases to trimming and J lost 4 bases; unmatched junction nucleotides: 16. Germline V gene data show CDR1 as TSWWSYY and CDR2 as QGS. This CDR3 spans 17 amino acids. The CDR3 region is CALGPLRCGILHDKLIF. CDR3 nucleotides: TGTGCTCTTGGGCCCCTACGGTGTGGGATACTTCACGATAAACTCATCTTT.